A single sample is the source of the 18 T cell receptor beta chains below, sequenced in a study of beta chain features in type 1 diabetes. Overall study findings and caveats: TCRB CDR3 length was moderately but significantly reduced in all four CD4+ subsets of Type 1 diabetes patients.

The authors reverse transcribed all of the isolated RNA, so sequencing captured expressed TCRB transcripts. TCRdb's table, derived via immunoSEQ multiplex PCR, lists solely in-frame clones and lacks some. Of about 700,000 clones in the sample, around an eighth are singletons; the top ten hold approximately 0.02%. Antigen specificity for these receptors is unknown. Sequenced material: naive CD4+ T cells from blood. The receptors come from a man between 18 and 29 years old with type 1 diabetes.

The V call is TRBV5-1, the J call TRBJ2-3; 7 bases align to TRBD1. Germline CDR1 reads SGHRS; CDR2 reads YFSETQ. V was pared by 3 bases and J by 4 bases, with 2 bases of the junction left unmatched. CDR3 length equals 13 residues. The CDR3 reads CASSWDSADTQYF. The CDR3, as DNA: TGCGCCAGCAGCTGGGACAGCGCAGATACGCAGTATTTT.

Note on this clone: This CDR3 is also generated by other DNA sequences in the sample. This chain connects TRBV7-2 to TRBJ2-3; the match to TRBD2 covers 9 bases. V lost 1 base, J lost 0 bases, and 2 bases stayed unmatched. The CDR3 loop spans 16 amino acids. CDR1 and CDR2 from the germline V gene are SGHTA and FQGNSA. CDR3 in amino acids: CASSLVAGGSTDTQYF. In DNA, the CDR3 is TGTGCCAGCAGCTTAGTGGCGGGGGGGAGCACAGATACGCAGTATTTT.

This rearrangement joins TRBV7-9 to TRBJ1-1; TRBD1 might be the D (6 bases). The V and J ends lost 6 bases and 4 bases respectively, with 15 bases between them. Germline CDR1 SEHNR, CDR2 FQNEAQ (reference sequence). CDR3 length: 14 amino acids. Written as DNA, the CDR3 is TGTGCCAGCAGTCGACGCAGGGGTGGCACTGAAGCTTTCTTT. Its translation is CASSRRRGGTEAFF.

This clone was counted a few times. The J gene is TRBJ1-1, the V gene TRBV30; tentatively, D is TRBD1 (5 bases). Germline CDR1 GTSNPN, CDR2 SVGIG (reference sequence). The CDR3 has 15 residues. Trimming removed 3 bases from V and 5 bases from J, with 19 bases in between. CDR3 in DNA: TGTGCCTGGAGGGGGCAGCCAAGTAGTCAGACTGAAGCTTTCTTT. Its protein product is CAWRGQPSSQTEAFF.

Notes on this clone: Mismatch with germline at one junction end may stem from a read error. The gene calls are TRBV7-7 and TRBJ2-7, with D hard to call. CDR1 is SSHAT, CDR2 FNYEAQ, per germline (reference sequence). The CDR3 contains 13 residues. In DNA, the CDR3 is TGTGCTAGCAGCTCCGGACCGGTGTACGAGCAGTACTTC. It yields the protein CASSSGPVYEQYF.

This clone was picked up a small number of times. This chain connects TRBV28 to TRBJ2-1; 8 nucleotides match TRBD1. The CDR3 consists of 15 residues. Unmatched junction bases numbered 9, after V lost 5 bases and J lost 6 bases. Germline V gene lookup returns CDR1 MDHEN and CDR2 SYDVKM. The CDR3 sequence: CASSPGDRSVNEQFF. The CDR3 region has the DNA TGTGCCAGCAGTCCCGGGGACAGGTCCGTCAATGAGCAGTTCTTC. The full variable domain, with the rest looked up from reference TRBV28 and TRBJ2-1, is DVKVTQSSRYLVKRTGEKVFLECVQDMDHENMFWYRQDPGLGLRLIYFSYDVKMKEKGDIPEGYSVSREKKERFSLILESASTNQTSMYLCASSPGDRSVNEQFFGPGTRLTVL.

This clone was detected a few times. V usage is TRBV2 and J usage is TRBJ1-2, with no clear D. The V and J ends lost 6 bases and 6 bases respectively, with 11 bases between them. CDR1 and CDR2 from the germline V gene are SNHLY and FYNNEI. CDR3 length: 12 residues. Here the CDR3 DNA reads TGTGCCAGCAGCGGGGTTATCCATGGCTACACCTTC. Translation: CASSGVIHGYTF.

J is TRBJ1-5 and V is TRBV9; D is undetermined. The CDR3 sequence is 13 residues long. The V end was cut by 2 bases, the J end by 0 bases, with 3 bases between. Germline V gene sequence: CDR1 SGDLS, CDR2 YYNGEE. As DNA, the CDR3 is TGTGCCAGCAGCGTGAATAGCAATCAGCCCCAGCATTTT. Its protein product is CASSVNSNQPQHF.

This clone was found a few times. The chain couples TRBV7-9 to TRBJ2-1, with D tentatively TRBD1 (5 bases). The CDR3 has 14 amino acids. V lost 2 bases, J lost 1 base, and 6 bases lay in between. CDR1 and CDR2 from the germline V gene are SEHNR and FQNEAQ (reference sequence). CDR3 amino acids: CASSLQGSYNEQFF. The CDR3 DNA reads as TGTGCCAGCAGCTTACAGGGTTCCTACAATGAGCAGTTCTTC.

Only a few counts were recorded for this clone. The rearrangement uses TRBV28 and TRBJ1-2; 9 nucleotides agree with TRBD1. The CDR3 is 14 amino acids. J was trimmed by 8 bases and V by 4 bases; bases with no gene match: 8. Per germline, CDR1 MDHEN and CDR2 SYDVKM. The CDR3 protein is CASSSQQGAGGYTF. The CDR3 DNA sequence: TGTGCCAGCAGTTCCCAACAGGGGGCCGGCGGCTACACCTTC.

This chain joins TRBV10-3 and TRBJ1-1, with TRBD1 matching 8 bases. With 2 bases clipped from V and 1 base from J, the junction kept 3 bases outside the gene matches. The length of the CDR3 is 15 residues. Germline V gene lookup returns CDR1 ENHRY and CDR2 SYGVKD. The CDR3 DNA sequence: TGTGCCATCAGTGAGGCGACAGGGGAGAACACTGAAGCTTTCTTT. This gives the protein CAISEATGENTEAFF.

The chain joins TRBV13 to TRBJ1-1; a possible D gene is TRBD1 (5 bases). Germline V gives CDR1 PRHDT, CDR2 FYEKMQ (reference sequence). The germline V and J ends were trimmed by 2 bases and 5 bases, with 15 bases remaining between them. The CDR3 has 15 amino acids. In DNA, the CDR3 is TGTGCCAGCAGCTTAATTGCAGGGAAGAAAACTGAAGCTTTCTTT. This sequence encodes CASSLIAGKKTEAFF.

This chain connects TRBV4-1 to TRBJ2-5; no firm D call. CDR3 length: 15 amino acids. Looked up from germline, CDR1 is MGHRA and CDR2 is YSYEKL. V was pared by 0 bases and J by 2 bases, with 10 bases between. CDR3: CASSQELGSQETQYF. The CDR3 DNA sequence: TGCGCCAGCAGCCAAGAATTAGGGTCTCAAGAGACCCAGTACTTC.

This clone was seen a handful of times. The rearrangement links TRBV6-6 to TRBJ1-6; the D gene is possibly TRBD1 (5 bases). In germline, CDR1 is MNHNY, CDR2 SVGAGI (reference sequence). CDR3 length: 14 amino acids. Trimming took 6 bases from V and 5 from J, leaving 11 bases between them. CDR3 region: CASSPGRDNSPLHF. CDR3 nucleotide sequence: TGTGCCAGCAGCCCGGGACGGGATAATTCACCCCTCCACTTT.

The rearrangement joins TRBV4-1 to TRBJ1-1; D gene unclear. The CDR3 is made up of 11 amino acids. V was shortened by 8 bases and J by 3 bases, with 7 bases between the two germline ends. The germline CDR1 and CDR2 sequences are MGHRA and YSYEKL. CDR3 coding DNA: TGCGCCAGCCGCGGGGACACTGAAGCTTTCTTT. Its translation: CASRGDTEAFF.

The table lists this clone with a few counts. This rearrangement joins TRBV5-1 to TRBJ2-3; TRBD1 agrees at 11 bases. In germline, CDR1 is SGHRS, CDR2 YFSETQ. J lost 1 base, V lost 4 bases, and 11 bases had no gene match. The CDR3 contains 18 residues. The CDR3 loop is CASSTLTGTGGGTDTQYF. DNA of the CDR3: TGCGCCAGCAGCACCTTAACCGGGACAGGGGGAGGCACAGATACGCAGTATTTT.

The rearrangement uses TRBV5-6 and TRBJ2-7; D uncertain. This CDR3 comprises 11 residues. Germline V gives CDR1 SGHDT, CDR2 YYEEEE. Trimming shortened V by 2 bases and J by 5 bases, and 5 bases separated the two germline ends. The CDR3 reads CASSFEDEQYF. CDR3 nucleotides: TGTGCCAGCAGCTTCGAAGACGAGCAGTACTTC. Using reference TRBV5-6 and TRBJ2-7 for the parts outside the CDR3, the full variable domain is DAGVTQSPTHLIKTRGQQVTLRCSPKSGHDTVSWYQQALGQGPQFIFQYYEEEERQRGNFPDRFSGHQFPNYSSELNVNALLLGDSALYLCASSFEDEQYFGPGTRLTVT.

This clone was detected a few times. V and J are TRBV30 and TRBJ1-5, with 7 bases matching TRBD1. J lost 7 bases, V lost 1 base, and 4 bases had no gene match. Germline CDR1 is GTSNPN and CDR2 is SVGIG (reference sequence). The CDR3 covers 13 residues. The CDR3 sequence: CAWSADRVQPQHF. As DNA, the CDR3 is TGTGCCTGGAGTGCAGACAGGGTCCAGCCCCAGCATTTT.